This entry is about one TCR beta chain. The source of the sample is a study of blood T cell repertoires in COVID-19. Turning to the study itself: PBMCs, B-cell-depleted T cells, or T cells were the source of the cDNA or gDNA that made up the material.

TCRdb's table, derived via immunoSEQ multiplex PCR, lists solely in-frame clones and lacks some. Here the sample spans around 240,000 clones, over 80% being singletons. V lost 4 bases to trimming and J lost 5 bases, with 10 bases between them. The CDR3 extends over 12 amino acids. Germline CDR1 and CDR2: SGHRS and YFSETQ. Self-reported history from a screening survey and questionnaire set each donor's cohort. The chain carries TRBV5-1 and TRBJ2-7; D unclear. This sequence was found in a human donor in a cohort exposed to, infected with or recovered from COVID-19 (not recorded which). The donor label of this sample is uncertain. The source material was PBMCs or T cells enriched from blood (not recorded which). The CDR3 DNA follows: TGCGCCAGCAGCCCCCCCAGTCACGAGCAGTACTTC. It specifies CASSPPSHEQYF.